This T cell receptor (beta chain) was sequenced for a study of blood T cell repertoires in COVID-19. Study-level information: Specimens from acute and convalescent COVID-19 originated in the United States, Italy and Spain.

Here immunoSEQ multiplex PCR was the method, and the copy in TCRdb shows in-frame clones only, minus some. This sample has 260,000 or so clones, with around 83% found just once. Germline V CDR1 and CDR2: MNHNS, SASEGT. There are 13 residues in the CDR3. Trimming pared 2 bases from V and 5 bases from J, leaving 7 bases between. This clonotype originated in an elderly man with acute or convalescent COVID-19. The rearrangement joins TRBV6-1 to TRBJ1-5; no firm D call. The specimen was peripheral blood. As DNA, the CDR3 is TGTGCCAGCAGTGAATCCAGTGATCAGCCCCAGCATTTT. Translating gives CASSESSDQPQHF.